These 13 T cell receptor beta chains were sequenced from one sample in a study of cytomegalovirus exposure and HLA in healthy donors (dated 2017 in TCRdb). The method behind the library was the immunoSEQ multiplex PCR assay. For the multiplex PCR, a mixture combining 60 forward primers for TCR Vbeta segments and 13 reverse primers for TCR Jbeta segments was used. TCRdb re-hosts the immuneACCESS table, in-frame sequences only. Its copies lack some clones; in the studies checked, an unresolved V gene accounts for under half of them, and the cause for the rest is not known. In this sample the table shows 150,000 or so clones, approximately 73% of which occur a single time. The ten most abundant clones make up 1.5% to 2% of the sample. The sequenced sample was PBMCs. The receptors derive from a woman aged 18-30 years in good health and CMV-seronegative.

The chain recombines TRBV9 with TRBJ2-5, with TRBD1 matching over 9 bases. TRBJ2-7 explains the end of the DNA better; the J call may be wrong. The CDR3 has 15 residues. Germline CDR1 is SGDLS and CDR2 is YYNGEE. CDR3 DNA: TGTGCCAGCAGTTTTCGGGGACAGGGACTCTACGAGCAGTACTTC. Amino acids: CASSFRGQGLYEQYF.

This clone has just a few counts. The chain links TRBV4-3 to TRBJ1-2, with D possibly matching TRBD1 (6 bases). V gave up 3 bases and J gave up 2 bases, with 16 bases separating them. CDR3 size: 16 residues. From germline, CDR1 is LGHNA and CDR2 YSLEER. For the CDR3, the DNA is TGCGCCAGCAGCCACCTACAGGGCACCATAAACTATGGCTACACCTTC. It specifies CASSHLQGTINYGYTF.

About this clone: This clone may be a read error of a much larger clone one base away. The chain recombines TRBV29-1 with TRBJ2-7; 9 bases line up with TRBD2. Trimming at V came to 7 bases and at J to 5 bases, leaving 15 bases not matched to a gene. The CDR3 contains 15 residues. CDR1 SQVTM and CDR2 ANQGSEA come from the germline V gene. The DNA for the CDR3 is TGCAGCGCCCTTGGTGGCGGGGGGGCTTCCCACGAGCAGTACTTC. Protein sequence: CSALGGGGASHEQYF.

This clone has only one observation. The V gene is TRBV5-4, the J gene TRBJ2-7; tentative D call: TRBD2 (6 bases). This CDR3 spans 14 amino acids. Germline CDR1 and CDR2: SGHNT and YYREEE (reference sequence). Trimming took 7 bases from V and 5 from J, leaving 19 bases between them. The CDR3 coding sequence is TGTGCCAGCCAATTGACCGGGGGTGAAGACGAGCAGTACTTC. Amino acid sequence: CASQLTGGEDEQYF.

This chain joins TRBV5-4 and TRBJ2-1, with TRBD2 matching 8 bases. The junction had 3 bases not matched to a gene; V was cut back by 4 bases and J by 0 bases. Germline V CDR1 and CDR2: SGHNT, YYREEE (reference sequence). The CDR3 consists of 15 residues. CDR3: CASSQRELSYNEQFF. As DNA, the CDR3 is TGTGCCAGCAGCCAGCGGGAGCTCTCCTACAATGAGCAGTTCTTC.

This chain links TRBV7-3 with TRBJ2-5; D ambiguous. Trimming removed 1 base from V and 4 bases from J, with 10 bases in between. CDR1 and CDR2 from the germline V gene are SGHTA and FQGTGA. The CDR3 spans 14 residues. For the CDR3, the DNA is TGTGCCAGCAGCTTAAGTGAGGTTAGAGAGACCCAGTACTTC. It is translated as CASSLSEVRETQYF.

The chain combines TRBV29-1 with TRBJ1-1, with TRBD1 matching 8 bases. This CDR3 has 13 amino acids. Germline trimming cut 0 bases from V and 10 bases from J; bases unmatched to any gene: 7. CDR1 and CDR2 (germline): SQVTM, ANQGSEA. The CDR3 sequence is CSVEETGESRAFF. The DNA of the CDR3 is TGCAGCGTTGAAGAGACAGGGGAGAGTAGAGCTTTCTTT.

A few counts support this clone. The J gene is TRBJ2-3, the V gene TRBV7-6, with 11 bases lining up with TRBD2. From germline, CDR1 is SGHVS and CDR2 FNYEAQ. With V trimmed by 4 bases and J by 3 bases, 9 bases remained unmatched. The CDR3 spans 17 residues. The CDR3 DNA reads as TGTGCCAGCAGCTCCCATAGCGGGGGGGCCGGGACAGATACGCAGTATTTT. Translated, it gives CASSSHSGGAGTDTQYF.

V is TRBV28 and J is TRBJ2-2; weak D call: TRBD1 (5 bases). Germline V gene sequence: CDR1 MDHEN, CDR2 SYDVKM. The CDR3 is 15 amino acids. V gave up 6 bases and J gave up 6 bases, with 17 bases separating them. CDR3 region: CASSPRAGLPGELFF. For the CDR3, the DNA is TGTGCCAGCAGCCCACGGGCAGGGTTGCCCGGGGAGCTGTTTTTT. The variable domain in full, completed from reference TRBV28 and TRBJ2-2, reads DVKVTQSSRYLVKRTGEKVFLECVQDMDHENMFWYRQDPGLGLRLIYFSYDVKMKEKGDIPEGYSVSREKKERFSLILESASTNQTSMYLCASSPRAGLPGELFFGEGSRLTVL.

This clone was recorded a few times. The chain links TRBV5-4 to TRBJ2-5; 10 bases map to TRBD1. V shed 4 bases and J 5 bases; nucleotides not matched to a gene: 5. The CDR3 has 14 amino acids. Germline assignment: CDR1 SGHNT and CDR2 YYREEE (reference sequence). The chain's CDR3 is CASSMTGGTETQYF. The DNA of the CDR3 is TGTGCCAGCAGCATGACAGGGGGCACGGAGACCCAGTACTTC.

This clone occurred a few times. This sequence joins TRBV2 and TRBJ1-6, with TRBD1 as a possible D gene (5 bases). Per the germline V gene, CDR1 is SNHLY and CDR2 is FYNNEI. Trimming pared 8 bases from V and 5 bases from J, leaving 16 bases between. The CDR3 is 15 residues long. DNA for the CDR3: TGTGCCAGCTGCGTGCAAGGGGTAGATAATTCACCCCTCCACTTT. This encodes CASCVQGVDNSPLHF. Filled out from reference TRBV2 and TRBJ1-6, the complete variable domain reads EPEVTQTPSHQVTQMGQEVILRCVPISNHLYFYWYRQILGQKVEFLVSFYNNEISEKSEIFDDQFSVERPDGSNFTLKIRSTKLEDSAMYFCASCVQGVDNSPLHFGNGTRLTVT.

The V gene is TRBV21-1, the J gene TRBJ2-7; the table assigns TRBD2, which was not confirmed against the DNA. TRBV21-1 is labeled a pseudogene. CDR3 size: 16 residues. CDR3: CASSKEMGGGVCEQYF. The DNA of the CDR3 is TGTGCCAGCAGCAAAGAGATGGGAGGGGGAGTATGCGAGCAGTACTTC.

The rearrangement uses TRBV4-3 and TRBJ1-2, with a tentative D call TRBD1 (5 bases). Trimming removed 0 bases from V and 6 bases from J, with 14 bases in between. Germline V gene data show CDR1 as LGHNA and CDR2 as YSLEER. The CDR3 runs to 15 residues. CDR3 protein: CASSQEEGRADGYTF. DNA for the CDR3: TGCGCCAGCAGCCAAGAGGAGGGCAGGGCGGATGGCTACACCTTC.